This passage covers 5 T cell receptor beta chains from one sample sequenced in a study of T cell responses to AZD1222 COVID-19 vaccine. Sequencing used immunoSEQ multiplex PCR; TCRdb keeps in-frame clones, though not all of them. The table shows roughly 120,000 clones, with approximately 94% occurring only once. The sequences come from peripheral blood, collected 28 days after the second AZD1222 dose. These receptor sequences come from an adult who received the AZD1222 COVID-19 vaccine.

In this sample, this clone turned up once. The rearrangement links TRBV18 to TRBJ2-7; a possible D gene is TRBD1 (6 bases). The germline V gene has CDR1 KGHSH and CDR2 LQKENI. CDR3 length equals 15 residues. Trimming took 4 bases from V and 5 from J, leaving 18 bases between them. The CDR3 sequence is CASSQDSWTFNEQYF. CDR3 in DNA: TGTGCCAGCTCACAGGACAGTTGGACCTTCAACGAGCAGTACTTC. Complete variable domain (other parts from reference TRBV18 and TRBJ2-7): NAGVMQNPRHLVRRRGQEARLRCSPMKGHSHVYWYRQLPEEGLKFMVYLQKENIIDESGMPKERFSAEFPKEGPSILRIQQVVRGDSAAYFCASSQDSWTFNEQYFGPGTRLTVT.

The table lists this clone with a count of one. This chain links TRBV4-3 with TRBJ2-2; 11 nucleotides line up with TRBD2. The length of the CDR3 is 17 residues. Trimming took 4 bases from V and 2 from J; bases not matched to a gene: 6. CDR1 is LGHNA and CDR2 is YSLEER in the germline V gene. CDR3 region: CASSPYLAGGNTGELFF. The CDR3 region has the DNA TGCGCCAGCAGCCCGTACCTAGCGGGGGGTAACACCGGGGAGCTGTTTTTT.

This clone was seen only once. This chain connects TRBV20-1 to TRBJ2-3, with D tentatively TRBD1 or TRBD2 (5 bases each). CDR1 is DFQATT, CDR2 SNEGSKA, per germline (reference sequence). V lost 3 bases, J lost 1 base, and 17 bases lay in between. There are 16 residues in the CDR3. In nucleotides, the CDR3 is TGCAGTGCTAGTTCACTTCCCGGGGCCGGCACAGATACGCAGTATTTT. Its translation: CSASSLPGAGTDTQYF.

The DNA for the CDR3 is TGTGCCAGCAGCACGACAGGGCCGAACACTGAAGCTTTCTTT. This codes for CASSTTGPNTEAFF. This sequence joins TRBV6-5 and TRBJ1-1, with 7 bases lining up with TRBD1. The junction had 5 bases not matched to a gene; V was cut back by 6 bases and J by 1 base. The CDR3 consists of 14 residues. Germline-derived CDR1 and CDR2 are MNHEY and SVGAGI.

The chain recombines TRBV12-5 with TRBJ1-2, with D possibly matching TRBD1 (5 bases). Deletions cut 1 base from V and 6 bases from J, with 15 bases between. From germline, CDR1 is LGHNT and CDR2 FRNRAP. The CDR3 covers 15 residues. Here the CDR3 DNA reads TGTGCTAGTGGTTTGGATTTGGGGGAACGCAATGGCTACACCTTC. Its translation is CASGLDLGERNGYTF.